A single sample is the source of the 24 T cell receptor beta chains below, sequenced in a study of cytomegalovirus exposure and HLA in healthy donors. Here immunoSEQ multiplex PCR was the method, and the copy in TCRdb shows in-frame clones only, minus some. Of fewer than 250,000 clones in the sample, more than 75% are singletons; the top ten hold less than 3%. The sequencing input was PBMCs. These receptors were collected from a man younger than 35 in good health and CMV-seronegative.

This clone has more than one count but fewer than ten. The genes are TRBV28 and TRBJ1-1, with a tentative D call TRBD1 (6 bases). Per the germline V gene, CDR1 is MDHEN and CDR2 is SYDVKM. Trimming left V 3 bases short and J 1 base short, with 12 bases between. The CDR3 extends over 15 amino acids. The CDR3 nucleotides read TGTGCCAGCAGTTTGAGGGACACCCCGAACACTGAAGCTTTCTTT. It yields the protein CASSLRDTPNTEAFF.

The chain combines TRBV28 with TRBJ2-7, with a weak D call TRBD2 (6 bases). Trimming left V 6 bases short and J 4 bases short, with 13 bases between. Per germline, CDR1 MDHEN and CDR2 SYDVKM. The CDR3 loop spans 13 amino acids. The CDR3 coding sequence is TGTGCCAGCAGCATACTGGGGGGATACGAGCAGTACTTC. Translated: CASSILGGYEQYF.

This chain connects TRBV6-1 to TRBJ1-5; no firm D call. Germline CDR1 MNHNS, CDR2 SASEGT. The germline V and J ends were trimmed by 8 bases and 3 bases, with 8 bases remaining between them. This CDR3 has 12 amino acids. CDR3 sequence (DNA): TGTGCCAGCGGGCAGACCAATCAGCCCCAGCATTTT. Translated, it gives CASGQTNQPQHF.

This clone has more than one count but fewer than ten. The chain has TRBV7-3 and TRBJ2-3; 7 nucleotides align to TRBD2. The CDR3 runs 12 residues. V lost 2 bases to trimming and J lost 14 bases; unmatched junction nucleotides: 7. Looked up from germline, CDR1 is SGHTA and CDR2 is FQGTGA. The CDR3 spells CASSLAGEGWYF. CDR3 DNA: TGTGCCAGCAGCTTAGCGGGAGAGGGTTGGTATTTT.

The chain uses TRBV5-1 and TRBJ2-7, with 12 bases matching TRBD2. The ends lost 1 base at V and 4 bases at J; junction bases unmatched: 12. The germline gives CDR1 SGHRS, CDR2 YFSETQ. The CDR3 is 18 residues long. The CDR3 DNA reads TGCGCCAGCAGCTTGCTTCCTAGCGGGAGGGACCTTGAGTACGAGCAGTACTTC. It specifies CASSLLPSGRDLEYEQYF.

The chain recombines TRBV5-6 with TRBJ2-2; no firm D call. The CDR3 length is 13 residues. Trimming removed 4 bases at V and 0 bases at J, with 4 bases between. The germline V gene has CDR1 SGHDT and CDR2 YYEEEE. The CDR3 nucleotides read TGTGCCAGCAGCCCAGCGAACACCGGGGAGCTGTTTTTT. Protein product: CASSPANTGELFF.

The chain recombines TRBV4-1 with TRBJ2-7; 10 bases are a match to TRBD2. Germline CDR1 reads MGHRA; CDR2 reads YSYEKL. CDR3 length: 16 amino acids. Germline trimming cut 1 base from V and 4 bases from J; bases unmatched to any gene: 7. The CDR3 here is CASSQVISGGRYEQYF. The CDR3 DNA follows: TGCGCCAGCAGCCAAGTGATTAGCGGGGGGAGATACGAGCAGTACTTC.

This chain links TRBV6-5 with TRBJ2-7; the match to TRBD1 covers 10 bases. The V gene's germline CDR1 is MNHEY and CDR2 SVGAGI. The CDR3 is 14 amino acids. V gave up 9 bases and J gave up 2 bases; unmatched junction bases: 7. This chain's CDR3 is CASTRGQGTYEQYF. The DNA of the CDR3 is TGTGCCAGTACGCGGGGACAGGGGACCTACGAGCAGTACTTC.

The chain employs TRBV7-2 and TRBJ1-6; a possible D gene is TRBD1 (6 bases). CDR1 and CDR2 (germline): SGHTA, FQGNSA. Trimming stripped 6 bases from V and 5 bases from J, with 11 bases between. This CDR3 spans 14 amino acids. Here the CDR3 reads CASRRQANNSPLHF. For the CDR3, the DNA is TGTGCCAGCAGGCGACAGGCCAATAATTCACCCCTCCACTTT.

This clone occurred once. The CDR3 sequence is CASSIQATEKLFF. In DNA, the CDR3 is TGTGCCAGTAGTATACAGGCTACGGAAAAACTGTTTTTT. This chain links TRBV19 with TRBJ1-4; D remains unclear. The CDR3 length is 13 residues. The germline V gene has CDR1 LNHDA and CDR2 SQIVND (reference sequence). The germline V and J ends were trimmed by 2 bases and 8 bases, with 9 bases remaining between them.

The table lists this clone with a count of one. The chain is built from TRBV12-5 and TRBJ1-1; the D is unclear. This CDR3 comprises 15 residues. V dropped 0 bases and J dropped 1 base, with 9 bases sitting between them. Per germline, CDR1 LGHNT and CDR2 FRNRAP. CDR3 DNA: TGTGCTAGTGGTTTGGTAGTAGCGAGGAACACTGAAGCTTTCTTT. This gives the protein CASGLVVARNTEAFF. Looking up the rest from reference TRBV12-5 and TRBJ1-1 gives the full variable domain: DARVTQTPRHKVTEMGQEVTMRCQPILGHNTVFWYRQTMMQGLELLAYFRNRAPLDDSGMPKDRFSAEMPDATLATLKIQPSEPRDSAVYFCASGLVVARNTEAFFGQGTRLTVV.

V usage is TRBV4-1 and J usage is TRBJ1-2; 7 bases agree with TRBD1. Unmatched junction bases numbered 9, after V lost 4 bases and J lost 7 bases. The CDR3 length is 14 residues. Germline CDR1 is MGHRA and CDR2 is YSYEKL. The CDR3 here is CASSRLPGTAGYTF. CDR3 nucleotide sequence: TGCGCCAGCAGCCGCCTCCCCGGGACAGCTGGCTACACCTTC.

The rearrangement links TRBV6-4 to TRBJ2-3; 14 nucleotides align to TRBD2. CDR3 length: 16 amino acids. J gave up 4 bases and V 0 bases, and 0 bases lay outside the gene matches. Germline V gene lookup returns CDR1 MRHNA and CDR2 SNTAGT. The CDR3 is CASSDSTSGGADTQYF. The CDR3 coding sequence is TGTGCCAGCAGTGACTCGACTAGCGGGGGGGCAGATACGCAGTATTTT.

This clone appeared a few times. The V gene is TRBV5-1, the J gene TRBJ2-1; no reliable D call. V shed 7 bases and J shed 8 bases, with 13 bases lying between them. CDR1 is SGHRS and CDR2 is YFSETQ in the germline V gene. The CDR3 has 12 residues. The CDR3 sequence: CASSFGGHEQFF. In nucleotides, the CDR3 is TGCGCCAGCTCCTTCGGTGGGCATGAGCAGTTCTTC.

V and J are TRBV28 and TRBJ1-2; D perhaps matches TRBD1 (5 bases). Between the trimmed V and J ends, which lost 1 base and 6 bases, there was a span of 12 bases. This CDR3 is built from 14 residues. In germline, CDR1 is MDHEN, CDR2 SYDVKM. CDR3 residues: CASSLYPGINGYTF. CDR3 nucleotide sequence: TGTGCCAGCAGTTTATACCCAGGGATAAATGGCTACACCTTC.

V and J are TRBV30 and TRBJ2-1; 8 nucleotides match TRBD2. CDR1 is GTSNPN and CDR2 is SVGIG in the germline V gene (reference sequence). Unmatched junction bases numbered 5, after V lost 2 bases and J lost 5 bases. CDR3 length equals 14 residues. This CDR3 is CAWSIGTSNNEQFF. The CDR3 nucleotides read TGTGCCTGGAGTATAGGGACTAGTAACAATGAGCAGTTCTTC.

The V and J genes are TRBV4-3 and TRBJ2-5; 8 nucleotides match TRBD1. The V and J ends lost 0 bases and 2 bases, in that order; junction bases with no gene match: 11. This CDR3 comprises 18 residues. Per the germline V gene, CDR1 is LGHNA and CDR2 is YSLEER. The CDR3 nucleotides are TGCGCCAGCAGCCAAGAGCCCTCCAAGACAGGGGCACAAGAGACCCAGTACTTC. The encoded protein is CASSQEPSKTGAQETQYF.

V usage is TRBV4-2 and J usage is TRBJ1-6; a possible D gene is TRBD1 (5 bases). The CDR3 extends over 20 amino acids. CDR1 is LGHNA and CDR2 is YNFKEQ in the germline V gene. V shed 0 bases and J shed 0 bases, with 18 bases lying between them. The CDR3 DNA sequence: TGTGCCAGCAGCCAAGATGCTGATTTAAGGACAAGCTCCTATAATTCACCCCTCCACTTT. As protein: CASSQDADLRTSSYNSPLHF.

The rearrangement uses TRBV7-8 and TRBJ2-1, with a tentative D call TRBD1 (6 bases). This CDR3 spans 15 amino acids. Deletions cut 2 bases from V and 7 bases from J, with 15 bases between. Germline V gives CDR1 SGHVS, CDR2 FQNEAQ. Written as DNA, the CDR3 is TGTGCCAGCAGCTTAACGTGGGGGCTGGTAAATGAGCAGTTCTTC. As protein: CASSLTWGLVNEQFF.

J is TRBJ2-7 and V is TRBV29-1, with 7 bases lining up with TRBD1. This CDR3 has 13 amino acids. V was clipped by 6 bases and J by 2 bases; unmatched bases: 7. CDR1 SQVTM and CDR2 ANQGSEA come from the germline V gene. CDR3 coding DNA: TGCAGCGTACAGACAGGGAAAACCTACGAGCAGTACTTC. This gives the protein CSVQTGKTYEQYF.

The rearrangement links TRBV18 to TRBJ1-2; TRBD1 matches 11 bases. V lost 4 bases and J lost 2; bases outside the gene matches: 3. The CDR3 length is 15 residues. CDR1 is KGHSH and CDR2 is LQKENI in the germline V gene. CDR3 in DNA: TGTGCCAGCTCACGAGGGGACAGGGGGAACTATGGCTACACCTTC. Encoded protein: CASSRGDRGNYGYTF. Using reference TRBV18 and TRBJ1-2 for the parts outside the CDR3, the full variable domain is NAGVMQNPRHLVRRRGQEARLRCSPMKGHSHVYWYRQLPEEGLKFMVYLQKENIIDESGMPKERFSAEFPKEGPSILRIQQVVRGDSAAYFCASSRGDRGNYGYTFGSGTRLTVV.

The chain recombines TRBV19 with TRBJ1-1, with a possible D match to TRBD1 (6 bases). Trimming stripped 5 bases from V and 2 bases from J, with 15 bases between. CDR1 is LNHDA and CDR2 is SQIVND in the germline V gene (reference sequence). The CDR3 is 15 residues long. The CDR3 spells CASSLTGLSNTEAFF. The CDR3 region has the DNA TGTGCCAGTAGTCTTACAGGGTTAAGTAACACTGAAGCTTTCTTT. The full variable domain, with the rest looked up from reference TRBV19 and TRBJ1-1, is DGGITQSPKYLFRKEGQNVTLSCEQNLNHDAMYWYRQDPGQGLRLIYYSQIVNDFQKGDIAEGYSVSREKKESFPLTVTSAQKNPTAFYLCASSLTGLSNTEAFFGQGTRLTVV.

The V call is TRBV7-2, the J call TRBJ1-5; 7 bases fit TRBD1. The J segment lost 6 bases and the V segment lost 5 bases, leaving 13 bases of the junction unmatched. Germline V gene data show CDR1 as SGHTA and CDR2 as FQGNSA. CDR3 length: 16 amino acids. DNA of the CDR3: TGTGCCAGCAGCCAGGGGGGAGGCCAATGGGGTCAGCCCCAGCATTTT. This translates into CASSQGGGQWGQPQHF.

This rearrangement joins TRBV7-9 to TRBJ2-2, with 13 nucleotides matching TRBD2. With V trimmed by 9 bases and J by 7 bases, 2 bases remained unmatched. This CDR3 is built from 13 residues. Per the germline V gene, CDR1 is SEHNR and CDR2 is FQNEAQ (reference sequence). For the CDR3, the DNA is TGTGCCAGAGGACTAGCGGGAGTCGGGGAGCTGTTTTTT. Protein product: CARGLAGVGELFF.